The sequence of this T cell receptor (beta chain) was determined in a study of technical replicates of blood from a handful of donors. The protocol was immunoSEQ multiplex PCR, while the TCRdb copy is restricted to in-frame clones and leaves out a portion. The sample lists 50,000 to 60,000 clones; 91% were seen once. The junction had 9 bases not matched to a gene; V was cut back by 3 bases and J by 2 bases. The CDR3 contains 16 residues. Germline-derived CDR1 and CDR2 are SGDLS and YYNGEE. The sample consisted of PBMCs. The chain couples TRBV9 to TRBJ2-7; the match to TRBD2 covers 9 bases. The sequence was collected from a human donor in good health. Some clones in this sample may be carry-over from other donors' samples. CDR3 sequence reads: CASSATRERGAYEQYF. The DNA for the CDR3 is TGTGCCAGCAGCGCGACCCGCGAGCGGGGGGCCTACGAGCAGTACTTC.